These 28 T cell receptor beta chains were sequenced from one sample in a study of blood T cells in healthy people across ages. Primed by a sample-barcoded 5' primer and a J-beta primer mix, a second PCR proceeded for about 7 to 11 cycles. TCRdb reanalysed the 5' RACE reads using MiXCR and keeps one entry per CDR3 protein. This table has about 640,000 distinct CDR3 sequences, about 30% appearing once. Sequences were obtained from blood. The receptors derive from a woman older than 75 in good health.

Comment on this clonotype: One base away lies a much larger clone, so this may be a sequencing read error. This rearrangement joins TRBV6-2 or TRBV6-3 to TRBJ2-3; D gene ambiguous. Germline V gene sequence: CDR1 MNHEY, CDR2 SVGEGT. The CDR3 sequence is 12 residues long. V shed 6 bases and J shed 4 bases, with 8 bases lying between them. The CDR3 sequence: CASRGWADTQYF. The CDR3 nucleotides are TGTGCCAGCAGAGGGTGGGCAGATACGCAGTATTTT.

In this sample, this clonotype turned up many times. The chain is built from TRBV12-3 or TRBV12-4 and TRBJ2-5; tentatively, D is TRBD1 (6 bases). The germline V and J ends were trimmed by 6 bases and 3 bases, with 11 bases remaining between them. This CDR3 has 13 residues. The CDR3 loop is CASSGGQKETQYF. In nucleotides, the CDR3 is TGTGCCAGCAGCGGCGGACAGAAAGAGACCCAGTACTTC.

This clonotype was seen repeatedly, ten times or more. The chain employs TRBV2 and TRBJ2-3; D unresolved. This CDR3 spans 15 amino acids. The V end was cut by 5 bases, the J end by 0 bases, with 12 bases between. Germline-derived CDR1 and CDR2 are SNHLY and FYNNEI. CDR3 loop: CASSSRLGSTDTQYF. CDR3 nucleotide sequence: TGTGCCAGCAGTTCCCGACTGGGAAGCACAGATACGCAGTATTTT.

This clonotype was counted many times. The junction does not match germline at one end; this may be a read error. This sequence joins TRBV10-3 and TRBJ2-7, with 8 nucleotides matching TRBD2. CDR3 length: 14 amino acids. Germline V lookup: CDR1 ENHRY, CDR2 SYGVKD. The CDR3 region has the DNA TGTGCCAGCAGTGATCTTAGCGGGGTCGACGAGCAGTACTTC. Translated, it gives CASSDLSGVDEQYF.

This clonotype was seen at least ten times. V gene TRBV7-8 combines with J gene TRBJ2-7, with TRBD1 identical over 7 bases. CDR3 length: 13 amino acids. The ends lost 5 bases at V and 5 bases at J; junction bases unmatched: 6. Germline CDR1 is SGHVS and CDR2 is FQNEAQ. CDR3 bases: TGTGCCAGCAGCCCCGGGACAGATAACGAGCAGTACTTC. Its translation: CASSPGTDNEQYF.

This clonotype was seen many times. The V gene is TRBV28, the J gene TRBJ2-5; 10 bases line up with TRBD2. The CDR3 runs to 18 residues. The J segment lost 5 bases and the V segment lost 6 bases, leaving 18 bases of the junction unmatched. The germline CDR1 and CDR2 sequences are MDHEN and SYDVKM. CDR3 amino acids: CASSSLRLAGAPGETQYF. As DNA, the CDR3 is TGTGCCAGCAGCTCCCTCCGGCTAGCGGGGGCCCCGGGGGAGACCCAGTACTTC.

The chain has TRBV10-3 and TRBJ2-7, with D possibly TRBD2 on 6 matching bases. The CDR3 length is 14 residues. Trimming took 6 bases from V and 7 from J, leaving 19 bases between them. In germline, CDR1 is ENHRY, CDR2 SYGVKD. In DNA form, the CDR3 reads TGTGCCATCAGCGCGCCGGGAGTGGGTGAGGAGCAGTACTTC. Translation gives CAISAPGVGEEQYF.

This clonotype occurred a few times. With a much larger clone just one base away, this may be a read error. The chain recombines TRBV9 with TRBJ2-5; the D gene is possibly TRBD1 (6 bases). CDR1 and CDR2 from the germline V gene are SGDLS and YYNGEE. This CDR3 comprises 14 residues. Trimming removed 4 bases from V and 11 bases from J, with 21 bases in between. The CDR3, as DNA: TGTGCCAGCAGCTCACCACAGGGTCACAATGAGCAGTACTTC. Translated, it gives CASSSPQGHNEQYF.

Notes on this clonotype: A much larger clone differs from this one at a single base, so this may be a read error. The chain uses TRBV25-1 and TRBJ2-5, with TRBD2 matching 9 bases. Trimming at V came to 3 bases and at J to 5 bases, leaving 13 bases not matched to a gene. The CDR3 loop spans 17 amino acids. Germline values: CDR1 MGHDK, CDR2 SYGVNS. The chain's CDR3 is CASSDQQPLAGYETQYF. The CDR3 DNA follows: TGTGCCAGCAGTGACCAACAGCCGCTAGCGGGGTACGAGACCCAGTACTTC.

This clonotype showed up many times. DNA for the CDR3: TGTGCCATCAGTGACACCGGGACAGTCGACGAGCAGTACTTC. Amino acids: CAISDTGTVDEQYF. This chain connects TRBV10-3 to TRBJ2-7; 7 nucleotides line up with TRBD1. Germline V gene lookup returns CDR1 ENHRY and CDR2 SYGVKD. The CDR3 extends over 14 amino acids. V was clipped by 3 bases and J by 5 bases; unmatched bases: 7.

This clonotype was seen more than once but under ten times. This could be a read error, since a much larger clone is one nucleotide away. The V call is TRBV7-9, the J call TRBJ2-1; no clear D. Germline V lookup: CDR1 SEHNR, CDR2 FQNEAQ (reference sequence). V lost 7 bases to trimming and J lost 12 bases, with 16 bases between them. The CDR3 runs to 12 residues. The CDR3 DNA reads TGTGCCAGCACCGAGCGAGGTGGTGGGCAGTTCTTC. This gives the protein CASTERGGGQFF.

The V and J genes are TRBV12-3 or TRBV12-4 and TRBJ2-3, with D uncertain. The germline V and J ends were trimmed by 1 base and 1 base, with 6 bases remaining between them. The CDR3 sequence is 14 residues long. CDR3 region: CASSLDWGTDTQYF. The CDR3 coding sequence is TGTGCCAGCAGTTTAGATTGGGGCACAGATACGCAGTATTTT.

This clonotype was picked up many times. This chain joins TRBV9 and TRBJ1-6; a weak D match, TRBD1 (5 bases). Germline V gene sequence: CDR1 SGDLS, CDR2 YYNGEE. The CDR3 consists of 13 residues. Trimming removed 3 bases at V and 11 bases at J, with 12 bases between. CDR3 DNA sequence: TGTGCCAGCAGCGAAGGACAATCCCCACCCCTCCACTTT. As protein: CASSEGQSPPLHF.

The V call is TRBV12-3 or TRBV12-4, the J call TRBJ1-1; D is uncertain. Deletions cut 2 bases from V and 7 bases from J, with 8 bases between. The length of the CDR3 is 12 residues. As DNA, the CDR3 is TGTGCCAGCAGTTTATCAGGAGATGAAGCTTTCTTT. It is translated as CASSLSGDEAFF.

Many counts were recorded for this clonotype. This chain joins TRBV7-7 and TRBJ2-5; D is perhaps TRBD2 (6 bases). The length of the CDR3 is 13 residues. V lost 2 bases, J lost 5 bases, and 9 bases lay in between. Germline lookup yields CDR1 SSHAT and CDR2 FNYEAQ (reference sequence). The CDR3 DNA is TGTGCCAGCAGCTTATTTAGCGGCGAGACCCAGTACTTC. This sequence encodes CASSLFSGETQYF.

A single count supports this clonotype. This sequence may be a read error, since a much larger clone differs from it by one base. The V gene is TRBV12-3 or TRBV12-4, the J gene TRBJ2-7; 8 bases fit TRBD1. The CDR3 covers 14 residues. The CDR3, as DNA: TGTGCCAGCAGAACCGGGACAGGCCCTACGGGGCAGTGCTTC. This encodes CASRTGTGPTGQCF.

A word on this clonotype: This could be a read error, since a much larger clone is one nucleotide away. CDR3 DNA sequence: TGTGCCATAACCCCTAGCGGGGCGAATGAGCAGTACTTC. As protein: CAITPSGANEQYF. V usage is TRBV5-4 and J usage is TRBJ2-7, with TRBD2 identical over 9 bases. CDR1 and CDR2 from the germline V gene are SGHNT and YYREEE (reference sequence). The V and J ends lost 9 bases and 7 bases, in that order; junction bases with no gene match: 11. This CDR3 contains 13 residues. The variable domain in full, with the rest retrieved from reference TRBV5-4 and TRBJ2-7, is ETGVTQSPTHLIKTRGQQVTLRCSSQSGHNTVSWYQQALGQGPQFIFQYYREEENGRGNFPPRFSGLQFPNYSSELNVNALELDDSALYLCAITPSGANEQYFGPGTRLTVT.

This clonotype was seen a single time. A clone one base away is much larger, so this may be a read error. The chain uses TRBV27 and TRBJ2-5; 13 bases agree with TRBD2. Germline V gives CDR1 MNHEY, CDR2 SMNVEV (reference sequence). J lost 4 bases, V lost 6 bases, and 20 bases had no gene match. This CDR3 has 20 residues. CDR3 sequence reads: CASSWGAEGAGLAGRETQYF. CDR3 bases: TGTGCCAGCAGCTGGGGGGCGGAAGGAGCGGGACTAGCGGGGAGAGAGACCCAGTACTTC.

This clonotype was observed at least ten times. This chain uses TRBV6-5 with TRBJ1-2; 7 nucleotides agree with TRBD1. The CDR3 is 14 residues long. Germline V gene sequence: CDR1 MNHEY, CDR2 SVGAGI. The junction had 8 bases not matched to a gene; V was cut back by 2 bases and J by 8 bases. The CDR3 spells CASSYIGRGRGYTF. CDR3 nucleotide sequence: TGTGCCAGCAGTTACATTGGCAGGGGGAGAGGCTACACCTTC.

The CDR3 DNA sequence: TGTGCCAGCAGCCAGAGGATCCGGGAGGAAGGGTGGTACCAAGAGACCCAGTACTTC. Protein product: CASSQRIREEGWYQETQYF. V and J are TRBV14 and TRBJ2-5, with 7 bases identical to TRBD2. Germline CDR1 and CDR2: SGHDN and FVKESK. CDR3 length: 19 residues. Germline trimming cut 3 bases from V and 0 bases from J; bases unmatched to any gene: 16.

This clonotype appeared a few times. This chain uses TRBV13 with TRBJ2-1, with 15 positions matching TRBD2. The CDR3 runs to 16 residues. V shed 5 bases and J 10 bases; nucleotides not matched to a gene: 9. Germline assignment: CDR1 PRHDT and CDR2 FYEKMQ (reference sequence). CDR3 amino acids: CASSLPGLAGGNEQFF. CDR3 nucleotide sequence: TGTGCCAGCAGCCTACCGGGACTAGCGGGGGGAAACGAGCAGTTCTTC.

J is TRBJ1-1 and V is TRBV6-5; 8 bases match TRBD1. With 1 base clipped from V and 5 bases from J, the junction kept 6 bases outside the gene matches. This CDR3 has 15 residues. CDR1 MNHEY and CDR2 SVGAGI come from the germline V gene. The CDR3 DNA is TGTGCCAGCAGTTACTTAAACAGGGGGAGAACTGAAGCTTTCTTT. Protein sequence: CASSYLNRGRTEAFF.

There are many counts of this clonotype. The V and J genes are TRBV29-1 and TRBJ1-1, with D possibly matching TRBD1 (6 bases). Germline CDR1 is SQVTM and CDR2 is ANQGSEA. Trimming removed 6 bases at V and 0 bases at J, with 11 bases between. This CDR3 has 13 residues. This chain's CDR3 is CSVGGGLNTEAFF. CDR3 DNA: TGCAGCGTCGGCGGGGGGCTGAACACTGAAGCTTTCTTT.

The sample holds one count of this clonotype. It may be a read error: a sequence one base away is much more abundant. This chain connects TRBV6-2 or TRBV6-3 to TRBJ1-2; no firm D call. CDR3 length equals 14 residues. Germline loops: CDR1 MNHEY, CDR2 SVGEGT. In DNA form, the CDR3 reads TGTACCAGCAGTTTGCTTCTGAGTAACTATGGCTACACCTTC. It codes for CTSSLLLSNYGYTF.

CDR3 protein: CASSEYPGATGTQYF. CDR3 DNA sequence: TGCGCCAGCAGTGAGTACCCGGGAGCGACAGGGACGCAGTATTTT. The chain uses TRBV10-2 and TRBJ2-3; D is perhaps TRBD1 (7 bases). V lost 1 base and J 9 bases, leaving 17 bases between the germline ends. Germline values: CDR1 WSHSY, CDR2 SAAADI. The CDR3 spans 15 residues.

This clonotype was seen ten or more times. V and J are TRBV11-2 and TRBJ2-3; D ambiguous. Germline CDR1 reads SGHAT; CDR2 reads FQNNGV. Trimming stripped 0 bases from V and 3 bases from J, with 10 bases between. CDR3 length: 15 residues. The CDR3: CASSLDWPETDTQYF. The CDR3 region has the DNA TGTGCCAGCAGCTTAGATTGGCCCGAGACAGATACGCAGTATTTT.

This clonotype was seen a handful of times. V gene TRBV5-6 combines with J gene TRBJ1-1; D not certain. Germline V lookup: CDR1 SGHDT, CDR2 YYEEEE. The CDR3 totals 16 residues. Trimming took off 4 bases at V and 3 bases at J, with 19 bases between the two ends. CDR3: CASSHLAGIADTEAFF. CDR3 nucleotides: TGTGCCAGCAGCCATCTAGCGGGGATCGCCGACACTGAAGCTTTCTTT. The full variable domain, completed using reference TRBV5-6 and TRBJ1-1, is DAGVTQSPTHLIKTRGQQVTLRCSPKSGHDTVSWYQQALGQGPQFIFQYYEEEERQRGNFPDRFSGHQFPNYSSELNVNALLLGDSALYLCASSHLAGIADTEAFFGQGTRLTVV.

This clonotype appeared a few times. The rearrangement links TRBV9 to TRBJ2-5, with D possibly matching TRBD2 (5 bases). The germline CDR1 and CDR2 sequences are SGDLS and YYNGEE. The CDR3 loop spans 15 amino acids. V was clipped by 3 bases and J by 11 bases, with 23 bases between them. The CDR3 nucleotides read TGTGCCAGCAGCGAGCGGTCGGCTGGTTACAATGAGCAGTACTTC. Translated, it gives CASSERSAGYNEQYF.